This T cell receptor beta chain was profiled in a study of shared clonotypes between healthy human individuals. Across the study: Per-donor plates numbered three CD4 naive, three CD4 memory, two CD8 naive and one CD8 memory.

The study's findings and limits: All-four-donor shared clonotypes had higher generation probabilities than non-shared clonotypes did.

V lost 0 bases and J lost 4; bases outside the gene matches: 5. This CDR3 has 15 amino acids. CDR1 and CDR2 (germline): SGDLS, YYNGEE. Produced via immunoSEQ multiplex PCR; TCRdb's table is partial and in-frame only. This sample carries nearly 2 million clones, less than 95% of them seen once, and the ten largest clones take 0.9% to 1.5%. To note about this clone: The antigen is not known.

Naive CD8 isolation took CD45RO-negative cells positively selected for CCR7 and excluded terminally differentiated effector memory CD45RA+ cells. Sequencing input: naive CD8+ T cells sorted from blood. The sequence derives from a man younger than 35 in good health. The chain couples TRBV9 to TRBJ2-5, with TRBD2 identical over 8 bases. CDR3 bases: TGTGCCAGCAGCGTAGGCGACGGGAGGGGAGAGACCCAGTACTTC. It specifies CASSVGDGRGETQYF.